The clone carrying this TCR beta chain was seen more than once but under ten times. The antigen is not known. The sample comes from a study of OX40 agonist ivuxolimab in advanced cancers. CDR1 is SGHVS and CDR2 is FNYEAQ in the germline V gene. This CDR3 is built from 12 residues. V gave up 4 bases and J gave up 4 bases, with 4 bases separating them. Assay: immunoSEQ multiplex PCR; the TCRdb copy retains only in-frame clones and omits some. The profile covers about 48,000 clones, with more than 85% appearing a single time and roughly a third taken by the ten largest. Study-wide points: Clonal expansion in partial responders at 0.1-3.0 mg/kg ranked among the lowest. Some patients who did not respond also had low normalized T-cell clonal expansion.

The sequence derives from an adult with an advanced solid tumor such as melanoma, head and neck, liver or kidney cancer. The sample here was CD4+ or CD8+ T cells sorted from blood, taken in a trial of the OX40 agonist ivuxolimab. V is TRBV7-6 and J is TRBJ2-2, with unresolved D. The CDR3 DNA reads as TGTGCCAGCAGCTCCCCCACCGGGGAGCTGTTTTTT. Translating gives CASSSPTGELFF. Based on the CDR3 plus reference TRBV7-6 and TRBJ2-2, the full variable domain is GAGVSQSPRYKVTKRGQDVALRCDPISGHVSLYWYRQALGQGPEFLTYFNYEAQQDKSGLPNDRFSAERPEGSISTLTIQRTEQRDSAMYRCASSSPTGELFFGEGSRLTVL.